The 4 T cell receptor beta chains in this list originate from one sample, sequenced in a study of beta chain features in type 1 diabetes. Investigators reverse transcribed all isolated RNA, so they sequenced expressed TCRB transcripts. Only in-frame clones appear in the TCRdb table, and some are missing; sequencing was by immunoSEQ multiplex PCR. The sample includes some 900,000 clones, roughly 15% of them seen just once. Sequenced input: naive CD4+ T cells from blood. Every receptor here comes from a woman younger than 30 in good health.

The CDR3 sequence: CASSLVRAGLAGGQGEQFF. The CDR3 bases are TGTGCCAGCAGCTTAGTTCGTGCAGGGCTAGCGGGAGGTCAGGGTGAGCAGTTCTTC. The gene calls are TRBV7-2 and TRBJ2-1; TRBD2 aligns across 11 bases. Germline V gene data show CDR1 as SGHTA and CDR2 as FQGNSA. The CDR3 length is 19 residues. Trimming at V came to 1 base and at J to 9 bases, leaving 17 bases not matched to a gene.

In this sample, this clone turned up a few times. With a much larger clone just one base away, this may be a read error. The chain carries TRBV7-3 and TRBJ2-7; D is unclear. V lost 2 bases, J lost 2 bases, and 1 base lay in between. This CDR3 has 11 residues. CDR1 SGHTA and CDR2 FQGTGA come from the germline V gene. CDR3 sequence reads: CASSLPYEQYF. The CDR3 bases are TGTGCCAGCAGCTTACCCTACGAGCAGTACTTC.

This clone has a handful of counts. The rearrangement joins TRBV7-2 to TRBJ2-1, with D possibly matching TRBD2 (6 bases). This CDR3 spans 16 amino acids. The germline V and J ends were trimmed by 1 base and 1 base, with 11 bases remaining between them. Germline V lookup: CDR1 SGHTA, CDR2 FQGNSA. The CDR3, as DNA: TGTGCCAGCAGCTTAGTAGGTCGGGGGTCCTACAATGAGCAGTTCTTC. This codes for CASSLVGRGSYNEQFF.

The rearrangement uses TRBV27 and TRBJ2-7, with D unresolved. V was trimmed by 6 bases and J by 0 bases, leaving 15 bases between them. Germline V lookup: CDR1 MNHEY, CDR2 SMNVEV (reference sequence). The CDR3 loop spans 15 amino acids. CDR3 sequence: CASRSKTGSSYEQYF. DNA of the CDR3: TGTGCCAGCAGATCCAAGACGGGCAGCTCCTACGAGCAGTACTTC.